A single sample is the source of the 8 T cell receptor beta chains below, sequenced in a study of cytomegalovirus exposure and HLA in healthy donors. The PCR made use of 60 Vbeta and 13 Jbeta primers. The repertoire was sequenced with immunoSEQ multiplex PCR; TCRdb's copy has only in-frame clones and lacks some. In the table there are roughly 100,000 clones, under 85% of which are singletons. Sample: PBMCs. The receptors shown here come from a woman between 35 and 50 years old in good health and CMV-seronegative.

The chain joins TRBV29-1 to TRBJ1-1; D is possibly TRBD1 (5 bases). CDR3 size: 13 residues. CDR1 is SQVTM, CDR2 ANQGSEA, per germline. Trimming pared 4 bases from V and 3 bases from J, leaving 12 bases between. For the CDR3, the DNA is TGCAGCGTTGGGAGGGACTGGGACACTGAAGCTTTCTTT. Its translation: CSVGRDWDTEAFF.

The CDR3 loop reads CSVDRGMNTEAFF. The CDR3 nucleotides are TGCAGCGTCGACAGGGGGATGAACACTGAAGCTTTCTTT. The V call is TRBV29-1, the J call TRBJ1-1, with 9 bases lining up with TRBD1. Germline CDR1 and CDR2: SQVTM and ANQGSEA. V was clipped by 6 bases and J by 0 bases; unmatched bases: 2. The CDR3 has 13 amino acids.

In regard to this clone: The sample carries other DNA sequences with the same CDR3. The V and J genes are TRBV9 and TRBJ2-3; D unresolved. This CDR3 comprises 13 residues. Trimming cost V 2 bases and J 1 base, with 5 bases left between them. Germline V lookup: CDR1 SGDLS, CDR2 YYNGEE. CDR3 region: CASSVRGTDTQYF. The CDR3, as DNA: TGTGCCAGCAGCGTGAGAGGCACAGATACGCAGTATTTT.

This clone was counted between two and nine times. The chain joins TRBV28 to TRBJ2-5; 9 bases are shared with TRBD2. Germline CDR1 MDHEN, CDR2 SYDVKM. CDR3 length: 15 residues. Germline trimming cut 5 bases from V and 5 bases from J; bases unmatched to any gene: 9. The CDR3 loop reads CASSTPSGDRETQYF. The CDR3 nucleotides are TGTGCCAGCAGTACCCCTAGCGGGGATCGCGAGACCCAGTACTTC.

The V and J genes are TRBV28 and TRBJ2-7; tentative D call: TRBD1 (5 bases). V lost 4 bases, J lost 1 base, and 14 bases lay in between. The germline V gene has CDR1 MDHEN and CDR2 SYDVKM. This CDR3 is 15 amino acids long. This chain's CDR3 is CASSWVGATSYEQYF. CDR3 DNA sequence: TGTGCCAGCAGTTGGGTAGGGGCTACATCCTACGAGCAGTACTTC.

This chain links TRBV5-3 with TRBJ2-1; 10 nucleotides line up with TRBD2. TRBV5-3 is identified as an open reading frame with a role that is uncertain. The CDR3 is made up of 15 amino acids. The J segment lost 9 bases and the V segment lost 2 bases, leaving 8 bases of the junction unmatched. CDR3 coding DNA: TGTGCCAGAAGCTTTGGTCTAGCGGGAGTTGGTGAGCAGTTCTTC. It encodes CARSFGLAGVGEQFF.

This clone was counted between two and nine times. This chain uses TRBV5-1 with TRBJ1-6; TRBD1 matches at 7 bases. Losses at the gene ends were 1 base for V and 9 bases for J; bases not matched to a gene: 4. Germline V gene data show CDR1 as SGHRS and CDR2 as YFSETQ. This CDR3 has 14 amino acids. For the CDR3, the DNA is TGCGCCAGCAGCTTGACAGGGGAAGGTTCACCCCTCCACTTT. Translation: CASSLTGEGSPLHF. Full variable domain (missing parts from reference TRBV5-1 and TRBJ1-6): KAGVTQTPRYLIKTRGQQVTLSCSPISGHRSVSWYQQTPGQGLQFLFEYFSETQRNKGNFPGRFSGRQFSNSRSEMNVSTLELGDSALYLCASSLTGEGSPLHFGNGTRLTVT.

The chain uses TRBV9 and TRBJ2-1, with 15 nucleotides matching TRBD2. Germline-derived CDR1 and CDR2 are SGDLS and YYNGEE. V shed 4 bases, J shed 12 bases, and the junction held 8 bases outside the gene matches. The CDR3 is 15 amino acids. The CDR3 reads CASSPRTSGREGQFF. CDR3 coding DNA: TGTGCCAGCAGCCCCCGGACTAGCGGGAGGGAGGGGCAGTTCTTC.